This T cell receptor beta chain emerged from a study of identical twins. This clonotype appeared a few times. Trimming took off 5 bases at V and 4 bases at J, with 10 bases between the two ends. The CDR3 length is 13 residues. Germline V gives CDR1 WSHSY, CDR2 SAAADI. TCRdb reprocessed the 5' RACE reads via MiXCR and lists one record per CDR3 protein. The sample holds roughly 200,000 distinct CDR3 sequences, 15% seen once. These same records also appear under a second study, on T cells expressing NK-cell markers.

The genes are TRBV10-2 and TRBJ2-3; D gene ambiguous. Sequenced sample: CD8+ T cells sorted from blood. This clonotype originated in a woman between 18 and 29 years old in good health. CDR3 amino acids: CASSSLRADTQYF. DNA of the CDR3: TGCGCCAGCAGTTCTCTAAGAGCAGATACGCAGTATTTT.